Here is one T cell receptor beta chain with its context. Its antigen is as yet unknown. This sample is drawn from a study of cytomegalovirus exposure and HLA in healthy donors. Overall study results and limits: Segments of the TCR beta V type were, in most cases, productive about 87% or about 30% of the time in an earlier analysis. In presence/absence analyses, roughly uniform sequencing depth across donors was assumed.

V lost 9 bases to trimming and J lost 8 bases, with 20 bases between them. This CDR3 is built from 14 residues. Germline CDR1 reads MDHEN; CDR2 reads SYDVKM. The PCR used 60 Vbeta and 13 Jbeta primers. Generated by immunoSEQ multiplex PCR, the TCRdb table keeps only in-frame clones and is missing some. There are around 140,000 clones in the sample; approximately 87% occur only once, and 1.5% to 1.7% lies in the top ten. Sequencing input: PBMCs. The gene calls are TRBV28 and TRBJ1-3; D is ambiguous. The clonotype was recovered from a middle-aged man in good health and CMV-seronegative. This CDR3 reads CASRTTTEPDTIYF. The CDR3 DNA is TGTGCCAGTCGGACTACGACGGAGCCGGACACCATATATTTT.